This TCR beta chain was profiled in a study of T cells after yellow fever vaccination. This CDR3 is 14 amino acids long. Germline V lookup: CDR1 MNHNS, CDR2 SASEGT. Trimming took off 6 bases at V and 1 base at J, with 12 bases between the two ends. In TCRdb, the 5' RACE reads were re-called with MiXCR into one record per CDR3 protein. The sample has 500,000 to 550,000 distinct CDR3 sequences, about a fifth seen once. The study's findings and limits: Reappearing after the booster were most of the clones from primary vaccination (approximately 96% CD4, roughly 86% CD8). Peaking on day 5 versus 15, the secondary response was faster but weaker.

As concerns this clonotype: What it recognizes is unknown.

The chain uses TRBV6-1 and TRBJ1-1; D is unresolved. The receptor was isolated from a man younger than 35 who received the YFV17D yellow fever vaccine. The specimen comprised PBMCs, sampled about 21 days after the first yellow fever vaccination. CDR3: CASSPSEKNTEAFF. The CDR3 DNA reads as TGTGCCAGCAGCCCCTCGGAGAAGAACACTGAAGCTTTCTTT.